This TCR beta chain was identified in a study of blood T cell repertoires in COVID-19. The overall study: Sites in the United States, Italy and Spain provided acute and convalescent COVID-19 samples. PBMCs, B-cell-depleted T cells, or T cells provided the cDNA or gDNA that made up the material.

Under the authors' procedure: From reference gene primer amplification, estimates of nucleated cell counts were derived. Some clones are missing from TCRdb's copy, which holds only in-frame ones; the method was immunoSEQ multiplex PCR. V and J calls and clone size are those listed in that table; D and trimming were worked out from the DNA. The table includes some 21,000 clones, over 70% detected once. The CDR3 is 15 residues long. Per the germline V gene, CDR1 is SGHRS and CDR2 is YFSETQ. V lost 4 bases, J lost 2 bases, and 14 bases lay in between. Sequenced material: peripheral blood. The clonotype was recovered from a man aged 60 to 75 with active COVID-19. V usage is TRBV5-1 and J usage is TRBJ2-3; possible D gene TRBD2, 6 bases. CDR3 nucleotide sequence: TGCGCCAGCAGCGACGGGAGTTCGGACACAGATACGCAGTATTTT. As protein: CASSDGSSDTDTQYF. The complete variable domain, with remaining parts taken from reference TRBV5-1 and TRBJ2-3, reads KAGVTQTPRYLIKTRGQQVTLSCSPISGHRSVSWYQQTPGQGLQFLFEYFSETQRNKGNFPGRFSGRQFSNSRSEMNVSTLELGDSALYLCASSDGSSDTDTQYFGPGTRLTVL.